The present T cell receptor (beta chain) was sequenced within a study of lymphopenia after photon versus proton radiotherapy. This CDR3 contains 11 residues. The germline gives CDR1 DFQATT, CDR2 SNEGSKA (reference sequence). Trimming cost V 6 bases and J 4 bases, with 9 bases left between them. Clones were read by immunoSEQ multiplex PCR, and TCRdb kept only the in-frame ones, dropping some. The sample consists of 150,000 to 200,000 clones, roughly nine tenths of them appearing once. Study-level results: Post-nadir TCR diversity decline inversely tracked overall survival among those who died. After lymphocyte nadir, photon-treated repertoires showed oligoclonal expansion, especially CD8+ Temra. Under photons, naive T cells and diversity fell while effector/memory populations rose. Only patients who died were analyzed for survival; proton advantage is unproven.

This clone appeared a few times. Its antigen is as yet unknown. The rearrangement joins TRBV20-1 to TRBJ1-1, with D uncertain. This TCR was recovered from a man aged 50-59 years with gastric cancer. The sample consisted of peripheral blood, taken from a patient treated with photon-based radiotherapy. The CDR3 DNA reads TGCAGTGCGGGGTTGGGCACTGAAGCTTTCTTT. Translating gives CSAGLGTEAFF.